Listed below are T cell receptor beta chains from one sample, sequenced in a study of T cell responses to AZD1222 COVID-19 vaccine. The method was immunoSEQ multiplex PCR; TCRdb's version includes in-frame clones alone and lacks a portion of them. This repertoire shows more than 65,000 clones, approximately 87% found once; its top ten account for roughly 7.7%. The sequencing here drew on peripheral blood, taken on day 0 of AZD1222 vaccination. The source is an adult in good health. The CDR3 runs from the conserved cysteine through the conserved F or W. D genes are given only for firm matches. Expanded clones are given a class, and other clones once, few, many or no size at all.

>-|TRBD1|TRBV5-1|TRBJ1-5
TGCGCCAGCAGCTTTGGGACAGGGGATAATCAGCCCCAGCATTTT
CASSFGTGDNQPQHF
>-|-|TRBV7-2|TRBJ2-7
TGTGCCAGCAGCTTATCCTACGAGCAGTACTTC
CASSLSYEQYF
>-|TRBD1|TRBV2|TRBJ2-7
TGTGCCAGCAGTGGGACAGGGGGGTCCGAGCAGTACTTC
CASSGTGGSEQYF
>-|-|TRBV4-1|TRBJ1-4
TGCGCCAGCAGCCAAGGTCAAGGGGTTGGTGATGAAAAACTGTTTTTT
CASSQGQGVGDEKLFF
>-|-|TRBV12-3/TRBV12-4|TRBJ1-2
TGTGCCAGCAGTTTAGGTCTGGATGGCTACACCTTC
CASSLGLDGYTF
>-|-|TRBV9|TRBJ1-1
TGTGCCAGCAGCGTAGAGGGGATTGCCAATATGAACACTGAAGCTTTCTTT
CASSVEGIANMNTEAFF
>once|-|TRBV14|TRBJ2-6
TGTGCCAGCAGCCAAGTAGGGCCCAGGACTTTC
CASSQVGPRTF
>-|-|TRBV6-5|TRBJ1-2
TGTGCCAGCAGTTACGGCCCTATTAACTATGGCTACACCTTC
CASSYGPINYGYTF
>-|-|TRBV9|TRBJ1-3
TGTGCCAGCAGCGTGAACGCCCGTAACACCATATATTTT
CASSVNARNTIYF
>once|-|TRBV9|TRBJ2-3
TGTGCCAGCAGCGTAAGGCCAGCAGGGGGGGATACGCAGTATTTT
CASSVRPAGGDTQYF
>-|-|TRBV30|TRBJ1-5
TGTGCCTGGAGTAGTGGGGGGGGACCTCCCGGCAATCAGCCCCAGCATTTT
CAWSSGGGPPGNQPQHF
>-|TRBD2|TRBV5-1|TRBJ2-1
TGCGCCAGCAGCCGGACCCCCACTAGCGGGGGGAACTCCTACAATGAGCAGTTCTTC
CASSRTPTSGGNSYNEQFF
>-|TRBD2|TRBV28|TRBJ2-5
TGTGCCAGCAGCCTGCGGGGGACGGCTACCCAAGAGACCCAGTACTTC
CASSLRGTATQETQYF
>-|TRBD2|TRBV25-1|TRBJ2-7
TGTGCCAGCACCGGGACTAGCGGGAGGGGCGAGCAGTACTTC
CASTGTSGRGEQYF
>-|-|TRBV10-3|TRBJ2-7
TGTGCCATCAGTGAGTCCGGGACGTCCTACGAGCAGTACTTC
CAISESGTSYEQYF
>-|TRBD2|TRBV5-1|TRBJ2-7
TGCGCCAGCACCCCGGATAGCGGGGATTACGAGCAGTACTTC
CASTPDSGDYEQYF
>-|-|TRBV19|TRBJ1-2
TGTGCCAGTAGTGGGCGGGACATCTCTAACTATGGCTACACCTTC
CASSGRDISNYGYTF
>once|-|TRBV5-6|TRBJ2-7
TGTGCCAGCAGCCCGGAGTGGGGCAGCTACGAGCAGTACTTC
CASSPEWGSYEQYF
>-|TRBD1|TRBV6-5|TRBJ1-3
TGTGCCAGCAGACGGACAGGCCTCTCTGGAAACACCATATATTTT
CASRRTGLSGNTIYF
>few|-|TRBV10-3|TRBJ1-4
TGTGCCATCAGTGAGTCCCCGACAGTCGGTGAAAAACTGTTTTTT
CAISESPTVGEKLFF
>-|-|TRBV19|TRBJ2-1
TGTGCCAGTAGAATCCCGGGAAGCTCCTACAATGAGCAGTTCTTC
CASRIPGSSYNEQFF
>-|-|TRBV5-1|TRBJ2-2
TGCGCCAGCAGCTTCAATATCCCCGGCGGGGAGCTGTTTTTT
CASSFNIPGGELFF
>-|-|TRBV21-1|TRBJ2-1
TGTGCCAGCAGCATCCACGGGTTGCGGGCGCCCAGGAATGAGCAGTTCTTC
CASSIHGLRAPRNEQFF
>few|-|TRBV7-2|TRBJ1-3
TGTGCCAGTAATCTCGGGAGGGTTCAAAACACCATATATTTT
CASNLGRVQNTIYF
>medium-sized|-|TRBV7-7|TRBJ2-7
TGTGCTAGCAGCTTGGGGTTTGGCGTATCCTACGAGCAGTACTTC
CASSLGFGVSYEQYF
>-|-|TRBV19|TRBJ1-4
TGTGCCAGTAGTCGCGGACAGTGGAATAATGAAAAACTGTTTTTT
CASSRGQWNNEKLFF
>once|-|TRBV19|TRBJ1-1
TGTGCCAGTAGAACCGGGACACAGAACACTGAAGCTTTCTTT
CASRTGTQNTEAFF
>-|TRBD2|TRBV30|TRBJ2-7
TGTGCCTGGAGTGACGCGGGGGGGGTTCGATCCTACGAGCAGTACTTC
CAWSDAGGVRSYEQYF
>-|-|TRBV7-2|TRBJ2-7
TGTGCCAGCAGCCCGGGGCTTTCAGCCTACGAGCAGTACTTC
CASSPGLSAYEQYF
>once|TRBD2|TRBV27|TRBJ2-7
TGTGCCAGCAGCTCAGGGACTAGCGGGAGGGCCTACGAGCAGTACTTC
CASSSGTSGRAYEQYF
>few|TRBD1|TRBV7-9|TRBJ2-1
TGTGCCAGCAGCTCCGGACAGGCTTACAATGAGCAGTTCTTC
CASSSGQAYNEQFF
>-|TRBD2|TRBV2|TRBJ2-1
TGTGCCAGCACCGGGACTAGCGCATACAATGAGCAGTTCTTC
CASTGTSAYNEQFF
>-|TRBD2|TRBV5-4|TRBJ2-1
TGTGCCAGCAGCAATCCCATAGCGGGGAAAGGGGGTAATGAGCAGTTCTTC
CASSNPIAGKGGNEQFF
>-|-|TRBV7-3|TRBJ2-1
TGTGCCAGCAGCCCCACAGGGATCTCCTACAATGAGCAGTTCTTC
CASSPTGISYNEQFF
>-|-|TRBV19|TRBJ1-6
TGTGCCAGTAGTGCCCGGGAATATAATTCACCCCTCCACTTT
CASSAREYNSPLHF
>-|TRBD2|TRBV6-2/TRBV6-3|TRBJ2-2
TGTGCCAGCAGCCACGGGCTAGCGGGGGGAAAAAACACCGGGGAGCTGTTTTTT
CASSHGLAGGKNTGELFF
>-|TRBD1|TRBV14|TRBJ2-5
TGTGCCAGCAGCCGACGGACAGGGGGCGTGGAGACCCAGTACTTC
CASSRRTGGVETQYF
>-|-|TRBV11-2|TRBJ1-3
TGTGCCAGCAGCATACAGGGCTCTGGAAACACCATATATTTT
CASSIQGSGNTIYF
>-|-|TRBV6-5|TRBJ2-3
TGTGCCAGCAGTTTCGGCACAGATACGCAGTATTTT
CASSFGTDTQYF
>few|TRBD1|TRBV19|TRBJ2-7
TGTGCCAGTAGTACCGGGACAGGGGGAGTCTACGAGCAGTACTTC
CASSTGTGGVYEQYF